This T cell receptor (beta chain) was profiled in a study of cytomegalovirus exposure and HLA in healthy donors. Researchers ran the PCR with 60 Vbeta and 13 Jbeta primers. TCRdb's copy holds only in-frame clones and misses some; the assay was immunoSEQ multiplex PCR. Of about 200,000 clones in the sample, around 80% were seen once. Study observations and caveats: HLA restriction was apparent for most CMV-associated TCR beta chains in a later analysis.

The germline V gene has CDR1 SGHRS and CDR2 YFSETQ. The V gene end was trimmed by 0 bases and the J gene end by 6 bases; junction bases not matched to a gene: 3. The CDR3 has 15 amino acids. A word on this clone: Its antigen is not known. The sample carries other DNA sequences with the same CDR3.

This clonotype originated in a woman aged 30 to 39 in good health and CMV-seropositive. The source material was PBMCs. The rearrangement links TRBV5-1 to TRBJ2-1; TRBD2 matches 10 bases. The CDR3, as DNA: TGCGCCAGCAGCTTGGTAGCGGGAGGCCCCAATGAGCAGTTCTTC. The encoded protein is CASSLVAGGPNEQFF.